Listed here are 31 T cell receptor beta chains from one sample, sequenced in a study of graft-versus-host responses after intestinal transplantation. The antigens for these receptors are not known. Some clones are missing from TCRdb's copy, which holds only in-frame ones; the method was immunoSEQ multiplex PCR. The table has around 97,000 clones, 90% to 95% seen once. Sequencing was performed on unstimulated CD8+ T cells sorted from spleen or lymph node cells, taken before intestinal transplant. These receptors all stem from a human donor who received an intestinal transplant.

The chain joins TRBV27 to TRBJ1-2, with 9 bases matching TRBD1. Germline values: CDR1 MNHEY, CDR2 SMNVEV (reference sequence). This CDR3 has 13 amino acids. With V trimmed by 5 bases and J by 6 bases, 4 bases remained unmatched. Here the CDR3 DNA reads TGTGCCAGCAGTCCGCGGACAGGGGATGGCTACACCTTC. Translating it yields CASSPRTGDGYTF.

The CDR3 region has the DNA TGTGCCAGCAGTCGACAGGTCTCGGGCACAGATACGCAGTATTTT. It is translated as CASSRQVSGTDTQYF. The V call is TRBV6-1, the J call TRBJ2-3, with D perhaps matching TRBD1 (6 bases). Germline CDR1 reads MNHNS; CDR2 reads SASEGT. Deletions cut 5 bases from V and 1 base from J, with 13 bases between. This CDR3 is 15 amino acids long.

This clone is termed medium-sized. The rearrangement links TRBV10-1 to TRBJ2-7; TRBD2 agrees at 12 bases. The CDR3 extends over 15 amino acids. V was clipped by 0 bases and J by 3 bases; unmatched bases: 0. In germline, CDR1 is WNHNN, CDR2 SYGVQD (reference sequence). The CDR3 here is CASSESTSGGYEQYF. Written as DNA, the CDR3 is TGCGCCAGCAGTGAGTCGACTAGCGGGGGCTACGAGCAGTACTTC.

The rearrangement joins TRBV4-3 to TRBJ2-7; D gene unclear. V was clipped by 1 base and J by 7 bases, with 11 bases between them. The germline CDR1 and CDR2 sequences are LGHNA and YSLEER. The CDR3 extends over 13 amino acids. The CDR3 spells CASSQVSNSEQYF. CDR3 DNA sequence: TGCGCCAGCAGCCAAGTTTCCAACTCGGAGCAGTACTTC.

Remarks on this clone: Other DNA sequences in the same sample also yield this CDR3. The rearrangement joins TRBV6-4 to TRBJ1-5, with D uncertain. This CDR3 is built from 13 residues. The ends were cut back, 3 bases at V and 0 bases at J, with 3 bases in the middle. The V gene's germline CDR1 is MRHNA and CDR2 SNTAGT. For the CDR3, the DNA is TGTGCCAGCAGTGAGGGTAGCAATCAGCCCCAGCATTTT. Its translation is CASSEGSNQPQHF.

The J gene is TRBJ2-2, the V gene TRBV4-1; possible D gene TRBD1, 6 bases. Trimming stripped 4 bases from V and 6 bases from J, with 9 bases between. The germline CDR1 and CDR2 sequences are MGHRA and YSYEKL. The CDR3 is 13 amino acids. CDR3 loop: CASSPQGPGELFF. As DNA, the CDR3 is TGCGCCAGCAGCCCACAGGGCCCCGGGGAGCTGTTTTTT.

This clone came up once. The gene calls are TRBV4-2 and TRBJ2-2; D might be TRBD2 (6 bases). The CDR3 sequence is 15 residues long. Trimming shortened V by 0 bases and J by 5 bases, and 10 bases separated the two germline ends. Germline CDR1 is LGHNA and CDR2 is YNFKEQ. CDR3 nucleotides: TGTGCCAGCAGCCAAGAGGGACTCATAACCGGGGAGCTGTTTTTT. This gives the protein CASSQEGLITGELFF.

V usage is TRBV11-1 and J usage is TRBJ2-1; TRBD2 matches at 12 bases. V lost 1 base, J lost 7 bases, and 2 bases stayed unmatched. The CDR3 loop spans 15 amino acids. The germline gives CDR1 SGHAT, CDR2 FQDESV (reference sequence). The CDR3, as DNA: TGTGCCAGCAGCTTAGAACTAGCGGGGGGAAATGAGCAGTTCTTC. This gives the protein CASSLELAGGNEQFF.

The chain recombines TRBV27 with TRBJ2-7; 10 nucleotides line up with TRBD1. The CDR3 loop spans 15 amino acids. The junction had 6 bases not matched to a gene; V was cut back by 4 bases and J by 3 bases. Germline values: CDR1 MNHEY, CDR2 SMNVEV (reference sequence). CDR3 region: CASSSPGQGIYEQYF. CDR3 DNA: TGTGCCAGCAGTTCACCGGGACAGGGGATCTACGAGCAGTACTTC.

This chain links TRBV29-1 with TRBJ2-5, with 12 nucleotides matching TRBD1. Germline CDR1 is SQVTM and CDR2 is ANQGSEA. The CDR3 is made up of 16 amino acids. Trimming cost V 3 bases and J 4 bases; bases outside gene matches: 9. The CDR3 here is CSVEWDRGRSRETQYF. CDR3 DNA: TGCAGCGTTGAGTGGGACAGGGGGCGTTCGAGAGAGACCCAGTACTTC.

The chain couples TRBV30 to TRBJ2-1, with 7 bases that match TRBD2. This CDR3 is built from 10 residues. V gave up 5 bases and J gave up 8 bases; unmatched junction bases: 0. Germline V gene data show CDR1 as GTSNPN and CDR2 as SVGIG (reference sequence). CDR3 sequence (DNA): TGTGCCTGGGGGGGGGATGAGCAGTTCTTC. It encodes CAWGGDEQFF. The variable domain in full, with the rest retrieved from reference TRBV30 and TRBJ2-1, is SQTIHQWPATLVQPVGSPLSLECTVEGTSNPNLYWYRQAAGRGLQLLFYSVGIGQISSEVPQNLSASRPQDRQFILSSKKLLLSDSGFYLCAWGGDEQFFGPGTRLTVL.

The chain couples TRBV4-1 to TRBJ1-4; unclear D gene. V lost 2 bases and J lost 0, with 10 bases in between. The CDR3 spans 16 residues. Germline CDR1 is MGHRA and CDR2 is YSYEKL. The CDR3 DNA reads TGCGCCAGCAGCCAACCCCAGGAGTCAACTAATGAAAAACTGTTTTTT. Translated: CASSQPQESTNEKLFF.

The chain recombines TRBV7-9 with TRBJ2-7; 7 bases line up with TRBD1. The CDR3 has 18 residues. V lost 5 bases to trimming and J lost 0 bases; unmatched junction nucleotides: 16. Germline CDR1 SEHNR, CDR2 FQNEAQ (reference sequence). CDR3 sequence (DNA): TGTGCCAGCAGCCCGCAAGTGGGGAACGACAGGGTCTCCTACGAGCAGTACTTC. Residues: CASSPQVGNDRVSYEQYF.

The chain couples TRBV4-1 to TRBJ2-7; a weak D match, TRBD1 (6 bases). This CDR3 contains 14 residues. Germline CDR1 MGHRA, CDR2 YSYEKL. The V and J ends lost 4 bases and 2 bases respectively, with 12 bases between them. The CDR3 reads CASSPTGHPYEQYF. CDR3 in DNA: TGCGCCAGCAGCCCTACGGGACACCCCTACGAGCAGTACTTC.

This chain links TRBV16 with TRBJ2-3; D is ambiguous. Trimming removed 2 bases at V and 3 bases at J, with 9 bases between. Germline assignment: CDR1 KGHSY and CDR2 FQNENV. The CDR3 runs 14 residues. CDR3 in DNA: TGTGCCAGCAGCCAAGGGATTAGGACAGATACGCAGTATTTT. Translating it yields CASSQGIRTDTQYF.

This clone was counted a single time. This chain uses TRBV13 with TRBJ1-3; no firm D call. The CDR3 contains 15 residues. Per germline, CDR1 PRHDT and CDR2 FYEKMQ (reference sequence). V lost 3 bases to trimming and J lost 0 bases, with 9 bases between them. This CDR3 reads CASSFGQRSGNTIYF. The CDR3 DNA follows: TGTGCCAGCAGCTTCGGTCAGCGCTCTGGAAACACCATATATTTT.

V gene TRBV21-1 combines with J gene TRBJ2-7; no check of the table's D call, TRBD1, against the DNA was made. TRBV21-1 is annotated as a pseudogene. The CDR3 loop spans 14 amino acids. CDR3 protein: CASSPRDSSYEQYF. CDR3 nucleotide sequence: TGTGCCAGCTCACCCCGGGACAGCTCCTACGAGCAGTACTTC.

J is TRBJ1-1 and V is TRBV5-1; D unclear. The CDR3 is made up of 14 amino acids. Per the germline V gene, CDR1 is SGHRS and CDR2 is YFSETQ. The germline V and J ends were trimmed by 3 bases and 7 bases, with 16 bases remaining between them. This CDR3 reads CASSSEPGGHEAFF. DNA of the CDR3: TGCGCCAGCAGCTCGGAACCAGGTGGTCATGAAGCTTTCTTT.

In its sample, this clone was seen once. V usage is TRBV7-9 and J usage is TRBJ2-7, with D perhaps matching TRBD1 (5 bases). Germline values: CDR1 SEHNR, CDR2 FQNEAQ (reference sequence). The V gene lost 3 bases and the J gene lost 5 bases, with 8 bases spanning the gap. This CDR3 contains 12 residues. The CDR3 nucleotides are TGTGCCAGCAGCTTTAAAGGGGACGAGCAGTACTTC. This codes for CASSFKGDEQYF.

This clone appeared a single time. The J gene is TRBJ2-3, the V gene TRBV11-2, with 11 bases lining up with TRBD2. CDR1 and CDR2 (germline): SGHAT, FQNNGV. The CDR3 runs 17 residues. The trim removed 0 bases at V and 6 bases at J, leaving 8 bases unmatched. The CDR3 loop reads CASSLEPELAGVDTQYF. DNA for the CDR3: TGTGCCAGCAGCTTAGAGCCGGAACTAGCGGGGGTGGATACGCAGTATTTT.

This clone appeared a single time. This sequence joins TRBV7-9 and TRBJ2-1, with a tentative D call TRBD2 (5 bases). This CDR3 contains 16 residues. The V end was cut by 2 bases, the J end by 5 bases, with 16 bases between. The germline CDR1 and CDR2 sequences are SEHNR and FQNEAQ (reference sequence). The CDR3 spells CASSLPISGLDNEQFF. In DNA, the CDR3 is TGTGCCAGCAGCTTACCGATCAGCGGCCTCGACAATGAGCAGTTCTTC. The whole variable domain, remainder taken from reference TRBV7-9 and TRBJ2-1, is DTGVSQNPRHKITKRGQNVTFRCDPISEHNRLYWYRQTLGQGPEFLTYFQNEAQLEKSRLLSDRFSAERPKGSFSTLEIQRTEQGDSAMYLCASSLPISGLDNEQFFGPGTRLTVL.

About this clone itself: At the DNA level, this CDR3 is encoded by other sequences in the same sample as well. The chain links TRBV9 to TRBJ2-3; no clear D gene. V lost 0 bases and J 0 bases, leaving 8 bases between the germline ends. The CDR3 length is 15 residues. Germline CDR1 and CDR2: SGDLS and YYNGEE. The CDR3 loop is CASSVGGSSTDTQYF. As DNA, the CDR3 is TGTGCCAGCAGCGTAGGCGGATCAAGCACAGATACGCAGTATTTT.

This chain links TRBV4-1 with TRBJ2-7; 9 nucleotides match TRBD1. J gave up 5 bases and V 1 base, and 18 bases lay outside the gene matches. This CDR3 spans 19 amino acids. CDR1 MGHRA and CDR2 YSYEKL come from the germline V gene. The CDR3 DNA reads TGCGCCAGCAGCCAAGTATATCCCCGTAGACAGGGGGAGGGAGACGAGCAGTACTTC. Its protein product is CASSQVYPRRQGEGDEQYF.

CDR3 loop: CASGAGGDKNIQYF. The DNA of the CDR3 is TGTGCCAGCGGGGCGGGAGGGGATAAAAACATTCAGTACTTC. The chain has TRBV9 and TRBJ2-4; the match to TRBD2 covers 9 bases. Germline V gives CDR1 SGDLS, CDR2 YYNGEE. Unmatched junction bases numbered 6, after V lost 7 bases and J lost 4 bases. The CDR3 runs 14 residues.

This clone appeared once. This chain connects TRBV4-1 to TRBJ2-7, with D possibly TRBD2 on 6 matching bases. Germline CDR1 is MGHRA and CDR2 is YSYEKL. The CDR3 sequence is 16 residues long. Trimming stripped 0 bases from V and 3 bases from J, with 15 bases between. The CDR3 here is CASSQESGANGYEQYF. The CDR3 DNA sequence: TGCGCCAGCAGCCAAGAGTCGGGAGCGAACGGCTACGAGCAGTACTTC.

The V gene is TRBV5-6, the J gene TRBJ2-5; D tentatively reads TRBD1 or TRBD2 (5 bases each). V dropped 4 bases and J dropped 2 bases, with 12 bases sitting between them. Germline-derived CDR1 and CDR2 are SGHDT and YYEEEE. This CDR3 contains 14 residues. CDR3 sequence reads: CASSPRDPQETQYF. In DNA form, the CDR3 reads TGTGCCAGCAGCCCTAGGGACCCTCAAGAGACCCAGTACTTC.

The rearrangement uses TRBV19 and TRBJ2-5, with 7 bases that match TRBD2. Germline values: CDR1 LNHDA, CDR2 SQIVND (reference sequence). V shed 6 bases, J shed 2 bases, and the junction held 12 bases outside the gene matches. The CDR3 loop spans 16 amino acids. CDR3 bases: TGTGCCAGTAGGGGCGGGGGTCCCCCCACACAAGAGACCCAGTACTTC. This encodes CASRGGGPPTQETQYF.

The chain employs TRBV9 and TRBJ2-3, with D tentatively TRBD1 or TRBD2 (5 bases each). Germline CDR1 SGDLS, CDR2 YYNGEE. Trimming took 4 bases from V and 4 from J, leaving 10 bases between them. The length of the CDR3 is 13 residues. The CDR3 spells CASSPWGSDTQYF. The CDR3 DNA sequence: TGTGCCAGCAGCCCCTGGGGGTCAGATACGCAGTATTTT.

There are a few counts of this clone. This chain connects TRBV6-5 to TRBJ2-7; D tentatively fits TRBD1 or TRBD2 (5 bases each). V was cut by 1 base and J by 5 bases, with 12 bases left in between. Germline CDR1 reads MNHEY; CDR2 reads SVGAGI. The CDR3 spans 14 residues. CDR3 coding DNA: TGTGCCAGCAGTTACTTCGGGATACAGGACGAGCAGTACTTC. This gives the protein CASSYFGIQDEQYF.

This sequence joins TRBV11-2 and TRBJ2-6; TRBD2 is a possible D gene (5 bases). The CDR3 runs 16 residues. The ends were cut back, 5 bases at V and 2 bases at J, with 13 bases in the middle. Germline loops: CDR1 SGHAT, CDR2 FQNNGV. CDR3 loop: CASSQDSGTGANVLTF. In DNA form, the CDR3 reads TGTGCCAGCAGCCAAGATTCGGGGACTGGGGCCAACGTCCTGACTTTC.

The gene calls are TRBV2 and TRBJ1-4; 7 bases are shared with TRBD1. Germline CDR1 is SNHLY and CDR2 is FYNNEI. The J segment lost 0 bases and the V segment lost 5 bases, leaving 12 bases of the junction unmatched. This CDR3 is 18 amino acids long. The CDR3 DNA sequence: TGTGCCAGCAGTTTTGACAGGGCGGAAGCTGCAACTAATGAAAAACTGTTTTTT. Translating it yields CASSFDRAEAATNEKLFF.